The 20 T cell receptor beta chains reported below all come from one sample, sequenced in a study of T cells in Graves' hyperthyroidism and ophthalmopathy. Amplification targeted TCR beta CDR3 regions from RNA transcripts. An initial round of RT-PCR targeting the TCR CDR3 relied on the HTBI primer set. In TCRdb, the multiplex PCR reads were re-called with MiXCR into one record per CDR3 protein. The sample has 350,000 to 450,000 distinct CDR3 sequences, roughly 17% seen once. Source material: blood. The source is a woman in her thirties with Graves' hyperthyroidism that later progressed to Graves' ophthalmopathy.

Here the CDR3 DNA reads TGTGCCAGTAGTCCTGGACTAGCGGGAGCGGATGAGCAGTTCTTC. Protein: CASSPGLAGADEQFF. This sequence joins TRBV19 and TRBJ2-1; 13 bases are a match to TRBD2. There are 15 residues in the CDR3. Germline CDR1 LNHDA, CDR2 SQIVND (reference sequence). The ends lost 5 bases at V and 8 bases at J; junction bases unmatched: 6.

There are a few counts of this clonotype. CDR3 protein: CASRIPGQGDHEQYF. The CDR3 coding sequence is TGCGCCAGCAGAATCCCGGGACAGGGTGACCACGAGCAGTACTTC. The chain has TRBV5-1 and TRBJ2-7; 9 nucleotides agree with TRBD1. CDR3 length: 15 residues. From germline, CDR1 is SGHRS and CDR2 YFSETQ. With 5 bases clipped from V and 5 bases from J, the junction kept 11 bases outside the gene matches.

This clonotype was counted between two and nine times. This chain uses TRBV2 with TRBJ1-5, with TRBD1 identical over 9 bases. Losses at the gene ends were 8 bases for V and 7 bases for J; bases not matched to a gene: 9. This CDR3 spans 14 amino acids. Per the germline V gene, CDR1 is SNHLY and CDR2 is FYNNEI. CDR3 bases: TGTGCCAGCCTACTGGACAGGGGCTGGCAGCCCCAGCATTTT. Encoded protein: CASLLDRGWQPQHF.

In regard to this clonotype: Just one base apart from a much larger clone, this may be a read error. This rearrangement joins TRBV28 to TRBJ2-7; D not certain. The V and J ends lost 2 bases and 6 bases respectively, with 5 bases between them. The CDR3 has 11 residues. Germline loops: CDR1 MDHEN, CDR2 SYDVKM. CDR3 sequence reads: CASSLKGEQYF. CDR3 bases: TGTGCCAGCAGTTTAAAGGGCGAGCAGTACTTC.

This clonotype was counted ten times or more. The rearrangement joins TRBV2 to TRBJ2-3; 7 bases map to TRBD2. This CDR3 has 15 amino acids. CDR1 and CDR2 from the germline V gene are SNHLY and FYNNEI. With V trimmed by 4 bases and J by 2 bases, 6 bases remained unmatched. CDR3 sequence reads: CASSGQRGVTDTQYF. Here the CDR3 DNA reads TGTGCCAGCAGTGGTCAGCGGGGTGTCACAGATACGCAGTATTTT.

This clonotype was seen more than once but under ten times. The chain uses TRBV4-1 and TRBJ2-5, with 8 bases fitting TRBD2. Germline CDR1 and CDR2: MGHRA and YSYEKL. The CDR3 is 17 amino acids. V was clipped by 2 bases and J by 4 bases; unmatched bases: 12. CDR3 sequence (DNA): TGCGCCAGCAGCCAAACGTCCGGGGGGGACCTGGGAGAGACCCAGTACTTC. It yields the protein CASSQTSGGDLGETQYF.

The gene calls are TRBV27 and TRBJ1-4, with D hard to call. Per the germline V gene, CDR1 is MNHEY and CDR2 is SMNVEV (reference sequence). Trimming took off 1 base at V and 0 bases at J, with 9 bases between the two ends. This CDR3 has 16 amino acids. In DNA, the CDR3 is TGTGCCAGCAGTTTATACAGTGACGCAACTAATGAAAAACTGTTTTTT. Translation: CASSLYSDATNEKLFF.

This clonotype came up many times. CDR3 residues: CASSNEADRGWSAEAFF. The CDR3 DNA sequence: TGTGCCAGTAGTAATGAGGCTGACAGGGGGTGGAGCGCTGAAGCTTTCTTT. The V gene is TRBV19, the J gene TRBJ1-1, with 9 bases lining up with TRBD1. The CDR3 totals 17 residues. Germline trimming cut 4 bases from V and 6 bases from J; bases unmatched to any gene: 15. Germline assignment: CDR1 LNHDA and CDR2 SQIVND (reference sequence).

This rearrangement joins TRBV11-2 to TRBJ1-3, with a weak D call TRBD1 (5 bases). The CDR3 is 20 residues long. Germline V gene sequence: CDR1 SGHAT, CDR2 FQNNGV. V was trimmed by 0 bases and J by 0 bases, leaving 21 bases between them. The CDR3 DNA is TGTGCCAGCAGCTTAGATCCCCCCTCTCAACAGGTCCCCTCTGGAAACACCATATATTTT. Translated, it gives CASSLDPPSQQVPSGNTIYF.

The table lists this clonotype with many counts. The gene calls are TRBV2 and TRBJ2-3, with TRBD2 matching 10 bases. The CDR3 loop spans 15 amino acids. Germline loops: CDR1 SNHLY, CDR2 FYNNEI. The V gene end was trimmed by 5 bases and the J gene end by 2 bases; junction bases not matched to a gene: 4. For the CDR3, the DNA is TGTGCCAGCAGTAGGCTAGCGGGGGACACAGATACGCAGTATTTT. It is translated as CASSRLAGDTDTQYF.

The J gene is TRBJ2-1, the V gene TRBV25-1; 14 bases line up with TRBD2. CDR3 size: 17 residues. CDR1 is MGHDK and CDR2 is SYGVNS in the germline V gene. Trimming at V came to 4 bases and at J to 9 bases, leaving 11 bases not matched to a gene. CDR3 sequence (DNA): TGTGCCAGCAGTGGGGGATCCGGGACTAGCGGGAGTGTTGAGCAGTTCTTC. This translates into CASSGGSGTSGSVEQFF.

This clonotype came up a few times. The V gene is TRBV30, the J gene TRBJ2-5; maybe TRBD2 (6 bases). V was shortened by 1 base and J by 3 bases, with 12 bases between the two germline ends. There are 14 residues in the CDR3. CDR1 and CDR2 from the germline V gene are GTSNPN and SVGIG (reference sequence). In DNA, the CDR3 is TGTGCCTGGAGTGGGGTGGCTAGCGAAGAGACCCAGTACTTC. Protein sequence: CAWSGVASEETQYF.

This clonotype was picked up many times. The chain uses TRBV2 and TRBJ1-6; 8 positions agree with TRBD1. Per germline, CDR1 SNHLY and CDR2 FYNNEI. After removal of 2 bases from V and 9 bases from J, the junction contained 21 bases not matched to a gene. The CDR3 sequence is 20 residues long. DNA of the CDR3: TGTGCCAGCAGTGAATGGGGAGCCGGACAGGGAATGATCTTAATTTCACCCCTCCACTTT. Protein product: CASSEWGAGQGMILISPLHF.

V and J are TRBV25-1 and TRBJ2-7, with D maybe TRBD2 (6 bases). Germline V gene data show CDR1 as MGHDK and CDR2 as SYGVNS. The V and J ends lost 1 base and 0 bases respectively, with 16 bases between them. The CDR3 extends over 17 amino acids. In nucleotides, the CDR3 is TGTGCCAGCAGTGAATCGGAAGGAACTAGCAGCTCCTACGAGCAGTACTTC. Translated, it gives CASSESEGTSSSYEQYF.

This clonotype was detected ten times or more. The V call is TRBV28, the J call TRBJ1-3; 8 nucleotides match TRBD1. Germline trimming cut 8 bases from V and 1 base from J; bases unmatched to any gene: 4. The length of the CDR3 is 14 residues. Per germline, CDR1 MDHEN and CDR2 SYDVKM. The CDR3 DNA is TGTGCCAGCTCTTGGACAGGGTCTGGAAACACCATATATTTT. Translated: CASSWTGSGNTIYF.

The J gene is TRBJ2-1, the V gene TRBV19; a possible D gene is TRBD2 (5 bases). Trimming removed 7 bases at V and 8 bases at J, with 12 bases between. The CDR3 is 12 amino acids. Germline CDR1 reads LNHDA; CDR2 reads SQIVND (reference sequence). CDR3 coding DNA: TGTGCCAGTATGGGCGGGTGGCATGAGCAGTTCTTC. Its protein is CASMGGWHEQFF.

This clonotype was seen ten or more times. J is TRBJ2-4 and V is TRBV11-2; maybe TRBD1 (6 bases). The CDR3 is 17 residues long. The germline V gene has CDR1 SGHAT and CDR2 FQNNGV. Trimming stripped 4 bases from V and 0 bases from J, with 16 bases between. The DNA for the CDR3 is TGTGCCAGCAGCTCCAGAGTTCAGGGGCTAGCCAAAAACATTCAGTACTTC. Its protein is CASSSRVQGLAKNIQYF. Using reference TRBV11-2 and TRBJ2-4 for the parts outside the CDR3, the full variable domain is EAGVAQSPRYKIIEKRQSVAFWCNPISGHATLYWYQQILGQGPKLLIQFQNNGVVDDSQLPKDRFSAERLKGVDSTLKIQPAKLEDSAVYLCASSSRVQGLAKNIQYFGAGTRLSVL.

V gene TRBV30 combines with J gene TRBJ2-2, with 7 bases lining up with TRBD2. The CDR3 has 16 residues. Unmatched junction bases numbered 10, after V lost 2 bases and J lost 4 bases. CDR1 is GTSNPN, CDR2 SVGIG, per germline (reference sequence). This CDR3 is CAWSPKRGPGTGELFF. DNA of the CDR3: TGTGCCTGGAGTCCTAAGCGGGGTCCCGGCACCGGGGAGCTGTTTTTT. The whole variable domain, filled in from reference TRBV30 and TRBJ2-2, reads SQTIHQWPATLVQPVGSPLSLECTVEGTSNPNLYWYRQAAGRGLQLLFYSVGIGQISSEVPQNLSASRPQDRQFILSSKKLLLSDSGFYLCAWSPKRGPGTGELFFGEGSRLTVL.

The J gene is TRBJ2-5, the V gene TRBV11-3; TRBD2 agrees at 16 bases. CDR1 is SGHNT and CDR2 is YENEEA in the germline V gene. There are 18 residues in the CDR3. Trimming removed 1 base from V and 2 bases from J; junction bases left unmatched: 4. The CDR3 protein is CASSLAGLAGGFQETQYF. The CDR3 DNA is TGTGCCAGCAGCTTAGCGGGACTAGCGGGAGGGTTTCAAGAGACCCAGTACTTC.

The chain uses TRBV30 and TRBJ2-1, with 7 bases fitting TRBD1. The CDR3 has 18 residues. V was pared by 0 bases and J by 0 bases, with 11 bases of the junction left unmatched. Germline V CDR1 and CDR2: GTSNPN, SVGIG (reference sequence). This CDR3 is CAWSVQGHEGDSYNEQFF. CDR3 sequence (DNA): TGTGCCTGGAGTGTACAGGGGCATGAGGGGGACTCCTACAATGAGCAGTTCTTC.